This T cell receptor (beta chain) appears in the sequencing data of a study of graft-versus-host responses after intestinal transplantation. Background on the study: Recipients across the board were started on anti-thymocyte globulin induction, then kept on tacrolimus and steroids for roughly 3 years.

Germline V lookup: CDR1 MDHEN, CDR2 SYDVKM. The CDR3 has 15 amino acids. V was pared by 1 base and J by 6 bases, with 13 bases between. Study conclusions and caveats: Circulating GvH clones peaking coincided with falling HvG clones soon after transplant. Recipient bone marrow held GvH clones, some seen earlier in ileum or blood.

Here immunoSEQ multiplex PCR was the method, and the copy in TCRdb shows in-frame clones only, minus some. The sample lists about 10,000 clones, 80% to 95% occurring once. Comments on this clone: Its antigen is undetermined.

The clonotype comes from a human patient who received an intestinal transplant, so some T cells may come from the graft donor. Sequenced here: PBMCs, sampled around 74 days after transplant. The V and J genes are TRBV28 and TRBJ2-4; the D is unclear. The CDR3, as DNA: TGTGCCAGCAGTTTATTCCAGGTCTCCGGAAACATTCAGTACTTC. It encodes CASSLFQVSGNIQYF.